This T cell receptor beta chain was identified in a study of early T cells in non-severe SARS-CoV-2 infection. Ten or more counts support this clonotype. The CDR3 has 14 amino acids. Germline loops: CDR1 MNHEY, CDR2 SVGAGI. V dropped 5 bases and J dropped 3; count of bases not matched to a gene: 5. As part of library construction, unique molecular identifiers were attached to individual cDNA molecules. A single record per CDR3 protein comes from TCRdb applying MiXCR to the 5' RACE reads. The sample contains 20,000 to 25,000 distinct CDR3 sequences, 4.5% to 5% of which appear only once. Material: whole blood. This TCR was sampled from an adult who was a healthcare worker with PCR-confirmed SARS-CoV-2 infection or an uninfected control (not recorded which). The J gene is TRBJ1-1, the V gene TRBV6-5, with TRBD1 identical over 8 bases. This chain's CDR3 is CASSPGQGDTEAFF. The DNA of the CDR3 is TGTGCCAGCAGTCCAGGACAGGGTGACACTGAAGCTTTCTTT.